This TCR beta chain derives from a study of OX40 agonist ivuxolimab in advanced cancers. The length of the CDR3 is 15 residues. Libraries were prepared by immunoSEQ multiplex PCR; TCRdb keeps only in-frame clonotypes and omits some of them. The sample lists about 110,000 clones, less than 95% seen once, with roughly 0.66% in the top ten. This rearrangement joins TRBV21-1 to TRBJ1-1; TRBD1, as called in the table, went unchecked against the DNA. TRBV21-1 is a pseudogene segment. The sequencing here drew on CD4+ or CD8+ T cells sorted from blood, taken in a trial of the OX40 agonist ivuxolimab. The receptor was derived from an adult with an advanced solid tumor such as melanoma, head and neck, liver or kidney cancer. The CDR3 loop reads CASSKATGTDTEAFF. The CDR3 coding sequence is TGTGCCAGCAGCAAAGCCACAGGGACGGACACTGAAGCTTTCTTT.